The 7 T cell receptor beta chains reported below all come from one sample, sequenced in a study of blood T cells in healthy people across ages. The use of a sample-barcoded 5' primer and a J-beta primer mix characterized a second PCR of about 7 to 12 cycles. TCRdb ran MiXCR on the 5' RACE reads and lists one entry per CDR3 protein. The repertoire holds approximately 800,000 distinct CDR3 sequences, with about 46% as singletons. The sequenced sample was blood. These receptors were collected from a man at least 80 years old in good health.

This clonotype was found a few times. The chain carries TRBV4-2 and TRBJ2-2; 9 bases are shared with TRBD1. CDR3 length: 15 residues. V lost 5 bases and J lost 5; bases outside the gene matches: 6. Germline CDR1 LGHNA, CDR2 YNFKEQ. The CDR3 DNA reads TGTGCCAGCAGCTTCCGACAGGGGGATACCGGGGAGCTGTTTTTT. Translated: CASSFRQGDTGELFF.

The genes are TRBV15 and TRBJ2-5, with unresolved D. The J call may be mistaken, given a closer DNA end match to TRBJ2-7. Germline loops: CDR1 LNHNV, CDR2 YYDKDF (reference sequence). The CDR3 has 12 residues. For the CDR3, the DNA is TGTGCCACCAGCAGAGCCAATTACGAGCAGTACTTC. This encodes CATSRANYEQYF.

In this sample, this clonotype turned up a few times. A junction end diverges from the germline sequence, so it may reflect a read error. J is TRBJ2-1 and V is TRBV5-1; D gene unclear. This CDR3 is 11 amino acids long. Germline CDR1 reads SGHRS; CDR2 reads YFSETQ. DNA of the CDR3: TGCGCCAGCAGCCTAAACAATGGGCAGTTCTTC. Translated: CASSLNNGQFF.

A note on this clonotype: At one end the junction does not follow the germline gene, possibly because of a read error. V usage is TRBV7-2 and J usage is TRBJ2-5, with 7 bases identical to TRBD2. CDR3 size: 14 residues. CDR1 is SGHTA and CDR2 is FQGNSA in the germline V gene. CDR3 sequence (DNA): TGTGCCGGCAGCTTACTAGTAGCGGGAGAGACCCAGTACTTC. Protein: CAGSLLVAGETQYF.

About this clonotype: Given a far larger clone just one base away, this is likely a sequencing read error. The chain links TRBV5-1 to TRBJ2-3; D uncertain. Deletions cut 0 bases from V and 2 bases from J, with 4 bases between. Per the germline V gene, CDR1 is SGHRS and CDR2 is YFSETQ. CDR3 size: 13 residues. The CDR3 here is CASSLDDTDTQYF. In nucleotides, the CDR3 is TGCGCCAGCAGCTTGGACGACACAGATACGCAGTATTTT.

This clonotype was detected only a few times. The rearrangement links TRBV25-1 to TRBJ2-1; TRBD2 might be the D (5 bases). Germline lookup yields CDR1 MGHDK and CDR2 SYGVNS. Trimming shortened V by 2 bases and J by 7 bases, and 12 bases separated the two germline ends. The CDR3 is 14 amino acids. The CDR3 bases are TGTGCCAGCAGTGAAGTGGGAGATCGTAATGAGCAGTTCTTC. This encodes CASSEVGDRNEQFF. Complete variable domain (other parts from reference TRBV25-1 and TRBJ2-1): EADIYQTPRYLVIGTGKKITLECSQTMGHDKMYWYQQDPGMELHLIHYSYGVNSTEKGDLSSESTVSRIRTEHFPLTLESARPSHTSQYLCASSEVGDRNEQFFGPGTRLTVL.

This clonotype has just a few counts. V is TRBV28 and J is TRBJ2-5; 8 bases agree with TRBD2. The germline V gene encodes CDR1 MDHEN and CDR2 SYDVKM. This CDR3 spans 16 amino acids. Trimming at V came to 3 bases and at J to 1 base, leaving 7 bases not matched to a gene. The CDR3 region is CASSFPAGGVQETQYF. CDR3 DNA: TGTGCCAGCAGTTTTCCGGCGGGAGGAGTCCAAGAGACCCAGTACTTC. Supplemented by reference TRBV28 and TRBJ2-5, the full variable domain reads DVKVTQSSRYLVKRTGEKVFLECVQDMDHENMFWYRQDPGLGLRLIYFSYDVKMKEKGDIPEGYSVSREKKERFSLILESASTNQTSMYLCASSFPAGGVQETQYFGPGTRLLVL.